This T cell receptor beta chain derives from a study of blood T cells in healthy people across ages. Study results and caveats: Naive T cell percentage showed a strong correlation with TCR beta diversity.

With a J-beta primer mix and a sample-barcoded 5' primer, a second PCR ran roughly 6 to 11 cycles. TCRdb re-derived calls from the 5' RACE reads in MiXCR, one entry per CDR3 protein. The repertoire holds about 720,000 distinct CDR3 sequences, with 20% to 25% as singletons. This clonotype was counted a few times. Its antigen is still unknown. Germline V lookup: CDR1 LNHDA, CDR2 SQIVND (reference sequence). The CDR3 loop spans 14 amino acids. Trimming removed 6 bases from V and 2 bases from J; junction bases left unmatched: 6. The sequencing input was blood. The receptor's source is a man aged 65 to 79 in good health. V is TRBV19 and J is TRBJ1-2; 7 bases fit TRBD1. CDR3 in amino acids: CASRPTGKNYGYTF. The CDR3 DNA reads as TGTGCCAGTAGACCGACAGGGAAGAACTATGGCTACACCTTC.